These 18 T cell receptor beta chains share one sample of origin, sequenced in a study of T cell repertoires in aging, cancer and after chemotherapy. TRB rearrangements spanning V, D and J were amplified using mixed TRB-A/B primers. MiXCR was run by TCRdb on the multiplex PCR reads, yielding one entry per CDR3 protein. This table has roughly 9,100 distinct CDR3 sequences, 33% appearing once. Amplification of TCR beta used genomic DNA extracted from peripheral blood. The sequencing input was blood. The receptors originated from a human donor in good health.

A few counts support this clonotype. This rearrangement joins TRBV6-2 or TRBV6-3 to TRBJ1-2; 8 nucleotides line up with TRBD1. The V gene's germline CDR1 is MNHEY and CDR2 SVGEGT. Trimming at V came to 6 bases and at J to 0 bases, leaving 9 bases not matched to a gene. This CDR3 spans 16 amino acids. CDR3 sequence: CASSRPDRAANYGYTF. The CDR3 DNA sequence: TGTGCCAGCAGCCGCCCGGACAGGGCTGCTAACTATGGCTACACCTTC.

The chain recombines TRBV5-5 with TRBJ2-2, with 13 bases matching TRBD2. The junction had 12 bases not matched to a gene; V was cut back by 5 bases and J by 5 bases. Germline V lookup: CDR1 SGHKS, CDR2 YYEKEE (reference sequence). This CDR3 contains 18 residues. The CDR3 spells CASSVRVLAGGATGELFF. CDR3 DNA: TGTGCCAGCAGTGTGCGCGTACTAGCGGGGGGGGCGACCGGGGAGCTGTTTTTT.

A note on this clonotype: Its ends do not fully match the called genes, so a read error is possible. The CDR3 loop is CASSPGPSLWETQYF. DNA of the CDR3: TGCGCCAGCAGTCCCGGACCCTCCCTCTGGGAGACCCAGTACTTC. This chain connects TRBV5-6 to TRBJ2-5; D gene ambiguous. The CDR3 length is 15 residues. Germline assignment: CDR1 SGHDT and CDR2 YYEEEE.

This sequence joins TRBV24-1 and TRBJ2-5; TRBD1 agrees at 12 bases. V shed 0 bases and J 4 bases; nucleotides not matched to a gene: 5. Germline V CDR1 and CDR2: KGHDR, SFDVKD. This CDR3 has 17 amino acids. The DNA for the CDR3 is TGTGCCACCAGTGATTTGCAAGGGACAGGGGGCGTAGAGACCCAGTACTTC. This gives the protein CATSDLQGTGGVETQYF.

In DNA form, the CDR3 reads TGCGCCAGCAGCCTGGGACTTTACAATGAGCAGTTCTTC. As protein: CASSLGLYNEQFF. The rearrangement uses TRBV5-1 and TRBJ2-1; D might be TRBD2 (6 bases). The CDR3 runs 13 residues. CDR1 is SGHRS, CDR2 YFSETQ, per germline. The V gene lost 4 bases and the J gene lost 4 bases, with 9 bases spanning the gap.

This clonotype showed up just a few times. The rearrangement links TRBV19 to TRBJ2-3; 12 bases agree with TRBD1. The CDR3 has 16 residues. CDR1 is LNHDA, CDR2 SQIVND, per germline (reference sequence). With 4 bases clipped from V and 5 bases from J, the junction kept 7 bases outside the gene matches. The CDR3 DNA reads TGTGCCAGTAGTAGGGACAGGGGGCTCCTGGTAGATACGCAGTATTTT. Protein: CASSRDRGLLVDTQYF.

The chain uses TRBV19 and TRBJ1-2; 7 nucleotides agree with TRBD1. The CDR3 extends over 16 amino acids. Germline CDR1 LNHDA, CDR2 SQIVND (reference sequence). V lost 4 bases, J lost 8 bases, and 16 bases stayed unmatched. CDR3 protein: CASSTQDRSKAAGYTF. Here the CDR3 DNA reads TGTGCCAGTAGTACTCAGGACAGGAGTAAGGCCGCCGGCTACACCTTC. Full variable domain (remainder filled in from reference TRBV19 and TRBJ1-2): DGGITQSPKYLFRKEGQNVTLSCEQNLNHDAMYWYRQDPGQGLRLIYYSQIVNDFQKGDIAEGYSVSREKKESFPLTVTSAQKNPTAFYLCASSTQDRSKAAGYTFGSGTRLTVV.

The gene calls are TRBV4-3 and TRBJ1-2; 7 nucleotides match TRBD1. The germline V gene encodes CDR1 LGHNA and CDR2 YSLEER. V dropped 0 bases and J dropped 7; count of bases not matched to a gene: 8. This CDR3 spans 15 amino acids. The CDR3 nucleotides are TGCGCCAGCAGCCAAGATCTTGAGGGGGCAAGTGGCTACACCTTC. Translating gives CASSQDLEGASGYTF.

This clonotype was observed a few times. V usage is TRBV30 and J usage is TRBJ2-7, with D possibly called TRBD1 or TRBD2 (5 bases each). Germline-derived CDR1 and CDR2 are GTSNPN and SVGIG (reference sequence). V dropped 1 base and J dropped 0 bases, with 10 bases sitting between them. This CDR3 region has 14 residues. In DNA form, the CDR3 reads TGTGCCTGGAGTGGGGACGTCTTCTCCTACGAGCAGTACTTC. The encoded protein is CAWSGDVFSYEQYF.

This clonotype was observed a few times. The CDR3 nucleotides are TGTGCCAGCAGTTACCGGACAGGGGGGGAGACCCAGTACTTC. Its translation is CASSYRTGGETQYF. The chain is built from TRBV6-2 or TRBV6-3 and TRBJ2-5; 10 bases align to TRBD1. Germline CDR1 is MNHEY and CDR2 is SVGEGT. J was trimmed by 5 bases and V by 2 bases; bases with no gene match: 2. This CDR3 is 14 amino acids long.

The gene calls are TRBV11-3 and TRBJ2-7; the match to TRBD1 covers 8 bases. V was pared by 3 bases and J by 4 bases, with 8 bases of the junction left unmatched. The V gene's germline CDR1 is SGHNT and CDR2 YENEEA. The CDR3 consists of 15 residues. CDR3 amino acids: CASSFWQGARYEQYF. CDR3 DNA: TGTGCCAGCAGCTTCTGGCAGGGGGCCAGGTACGAGCAGTACTTC.

V gene TRBV20-1 combines with J gene TRBJ2-1; tentatively, D is TRBD2 (7 bases). Trimming removed 8 bases from V and 9 bases from J, with 14 bases in between. The CDR3 totals 11 residues. Germline V gene lookup returns CDR1 DFQATT and CDR2 SNEGSKA (reference sequence). CDR3 bases: TGCAGTACGACGGGGGGCTTTGAGCAGTTCTTC. As protein: CSTTGGFEQFF.

The rearrangement joins TRBV30 to TRBJ2-7; 11 positions agree with TRBD1. CDR3 size: 17 residues. Germline V CDR1 and CDR2: GTSNPN, SVGIG (reference sequence). The V gene end was trimmed by 4 bases and the J gene end by 7 bases; junction bases not matched to a gene: 18. CDR3 sequence: CAWNPLVPGQGAREQYF. CDR3 nucleotide sequence: TGTGCCTGGAATCCTTTAGTCCCCGGACAGGGGGCAAGAGAGCAGTACTTC.

CDR3: CATRLPGYQETQYF. CDR3 coding DNA: TGTGCCACTCGGCTTCCTGGGTACCAAGAGACCCAGTACTTC. The rearrangement links TRBV6-2 or TRBV6-3 to TRBJ2-5; D is uncertain. The CDR3 runs to 14 residues. V shed 10 bases and J shed 0 bases, with 15 bases lying between them. Per the germline V gene, CDR1 is MNHEY and CDR2 is SVGEGT.

This clonotype has more than one count but fewer than ten. This sequence joins TRBV10-3 and TRBJ2-7, with 7 bases matching TRBD1. V was pared by 4 bases and J by 3 bases, with 6 bases of the junction left unmatched. CDR1 and CDR2 from the germline V gene are ENHRY and SYGVKD. The CDR3 has 14 residues. CDR3 sequence reads: CAISGLQGNYEQYF. CDR3 in DNA: TGTGCCATCAGTGGGCTACAGGGGAACTACGAGCAGTACTTC.

Within the sample, this clonotype is medium-sized (0.01 to 0.1%). Germline and junction disagree at one end, which may indicate a read error. This sequence joins TRBV29-1 and TRBJ2-3; 7 bases match TRBD2. This CDR3 spans 14 amino acids. The germline V gene encodes CDR1 SQVTM and CDR2 ANQGSEA. CDR3 amino acids: CSVEGLAATDTQYF. CDR3 nucleotides: TGCAGCGTCGAAGGGCTAGCGGCCACAGATACGCAGTATTTT.

The table lists this clonotype with a few counts. The genes are TRBV10-3 and TRBJ2-1; no clear D gene. CDR1 and CDR2 (germline): ENHRY, SYGVKD. Trimming took off 2 bases at V and 9 bases at J, with 14 bases between the two ends. This CDR3 region has 14 residues. CDR3 amino acids: CAISEGVGLGEQFF. Written as DNA, the CDR3 is TGTGCCATCAGTGAGGGGGTGGGCCTGGGTGAGCAGTTCTTC.

This clonotype was counted a few times. The gene calls are TRBV27 and TRBJ2-5; a weak D match, TRBD2 (6 bases). V was cut by 4 bases and J by 3 bases, with 12 bases left in between. Germline CDR1 is MNHEY and CDR2 is SMNVEV (reference sequence). This CDR3 has 14 amino acids. The CDR3 loop reads CASSSGSGEETQYF. Written as DNA, the CDR3 is TGTGCCAGCAGTTCGGGGTCGGGGGAAGAGACCCAGTACTTC.